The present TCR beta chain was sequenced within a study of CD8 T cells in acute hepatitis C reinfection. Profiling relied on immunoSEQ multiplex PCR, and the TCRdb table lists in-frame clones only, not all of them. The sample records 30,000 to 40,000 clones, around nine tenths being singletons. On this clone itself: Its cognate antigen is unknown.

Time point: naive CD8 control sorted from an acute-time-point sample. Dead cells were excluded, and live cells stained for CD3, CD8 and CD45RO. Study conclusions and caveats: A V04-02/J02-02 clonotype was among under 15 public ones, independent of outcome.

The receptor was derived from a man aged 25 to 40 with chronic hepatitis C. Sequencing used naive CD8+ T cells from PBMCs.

CDR3 DNA: TGTGCCAGCAGTGAGGAACAGAGCTCTGGAAACACCATATATTTT. This translates into CASSEEQSSGNTIYF. The chain uses TRBV25-1 and TRBJ1-3; D is unresolved. V lost 3 bases, J lost 0 bases, and 9 bases lay in between. The germline V gene encodes CDR1 MGHDK and CDR2 SYGVNS. This CDR3 spans 15 amino acids.